A selection of T cell receptor beta chains follows, all from one sample in a study of blood T cell repertoires in COVID-19. Measured with immunoSEQ multiplex PCR; TCRdb has only the in-frame clones, and not every one. The table lists 200,000 to 250,000 clones, 65% to 90% of them singletons. The specimen was peripheral blood. The receptors come from a woman in her seventies with COVID-19, enrolled during active disease. CDR3s include the opening cysteine and the closing phenylalanine or tryptophan. Fields, in order: V gene, clone size, J gene, D gene, CDR3 protein, CDR3 DNA. The D gene is left open where the match is weak. A row's size may be missing; if present it is once, few, many or a size class.

v_call: TRBV4-1; clone_size: -; j_call: TRBJ2-3; d_call: TRBD2; cdr3_aa: CASSQDGASGDADTQYF; cdr3_nt: TGCGCCAGCAGCCAAGACGGGGCTAGCGGGGATGCAGATACGCAGTATTTT
v_call: TRBV19; clone_size: few; j_call: TRBJ1-5; d_call: -; cdr3_aa: CASSPPGSSNQPQHF; cdr3_nt: TGTGCCAGTAGTCCCCCGGGAAGCAGCAATCAGCCCCAGCATTTT
v_call: TRBV29-1; clone_size: -; j_call: TRBJ1-4; d_call: -; cdr3_aa: CSVGPGGGDEKLFF; cdr3_nt: TGCAGCGTGGGACCCGGGGGAGGGGATGAAAAACTGTTTTTT
v_call: TRBV4-1; clone_size: -; j_call: TRBJ1-1; d_call: -; cdr3_aa: CASSQPKQNTEAFF; cdr3_nt: TGCGCCAGCAGCCAACCAAAGCAGAACACTGAAGCTTTCTTT
v_call: TRBV10-3; clone_size: -; j_call: TRBJ1-2; d_call: -; cdr3_aa: CAISSGLDYGYTF; cdr3_nt: TGTGCCATCAGTTCGGGTCTTGACTATGGCTACACCTTC
v_call: TRBV9; clone_size: -; j_call: TRBJ2-1; d_call: -; cdr3_aa: CASTVGELDEQFF; cdr3_nt: TGTGCCAGCACCGTCGGGGAGCTGGATGAGCAGTTCTTC
v_call: TRBV3-1/TRBV3-2; clone_size: -; j_call: TRBJ1-6; d_call: -; cdr3_aa: CASSQEAGIKHNSPLHF; cdr3_nt: TGTGCCAGCAGCCAAGAGGCCGGGATCAAACATAATTCACCCCTCCACTTT
v_call: TRBV5-6; clone_size: -; j_call: TRBJ2-2; d_call: -; cdr3_aa: CASRLEITGELFF; cdr3_nt: TGTGCCAGCAGGCTAGAAATCACCGGGGAGCTGTTTTTT
v_call: TRBV19; clone_size: -; j_call: TRBJ1-5; d_call: TRBD1; cdr3_aa: CASSTGTGGGQPQHF; cdr3_nt: TGTGCCAGTAGTACGGGGACAGGGGGAGGACAGCCCCAGCATTTT
v_call: TRBV6-5; clone_size: -; j_call: TRBJ1-1; d_call: -; cdr3_aa: CASRAGQYTEAFF; cdr3_nt: TGTGCCAGCAGGGCCGGACAGTACACTGAAGCTTTCTTT
v_call: TRBV4-3; clone_size: -; j_call: TRBJ2-3; d_call: TRBD2; cdr3_aa: CASSIGLAGNKDTQYF; cdr3_nt: TGCGCCAGCAGCATCGGACTAGCGGGGAATAAAGATACGCAGTATTTT
v_call: TRBV6-1; clone_size: -; j_call: TRBJ1-3; d_call: TRBD1; cdr3_aa: CASSENRGLSGNTIYF; cdr3_nt: TGTGCCAGCAGTGAAAACAGGGGGTTGTCCGGAAACACCATATATTTT
v_call: TRBV4-2; clone_size: once; j_call: TRBJ2-3; d_call: TRBD2; cdr3_aa: CASSQTVSGGTDTQYF; cdr3_nt: TGTGCCAGCAGCCAGACAGTCAGCGGGGGTACAGATACGCAGTATTTT
v_call: TRBV19; clone_size: -; j_call: TRBJ2-2; d_call: TRBD2; cdr3_aa: CASIPRTSGTGELFF; cdr3_nt: TGTGCCAGTATCCCCCGGACTAGCGGGACCGGGGAGCTGTTTTTT
v_call: TRBV11-2; clone_size: -; j_call: TRBJ2-1; d_call: -; cdr3_aa: CASSELRAEAWRQFF; cdr3_nt: TGTGCCAGCAGCGAATTGAGGGCTGAGGCATGGAGGCAGTTCTTC
v_call: TRBV28; clone_size: -; j_call: TRBJ1-1; d_call: TRBD1; cdr3_aa: CASRQGSPMGTEAFF; cdr3_nt: TGTGCCAGCCGACAGGGGTCTCCGATGGGCACTGAAGCTTTCTTT
v_call: TRBV7-6; clone_size: -; j_call: TRBJ1-4; d_call: TRBD1; cdr3_aa: CASSQGQAPNEKLFF; cdr3_nt: TGTGCCAGCAGCCAGGGACAGGCGCCTAATGAAAAACTGTTTTTT
v_call: TRBV29-1; clone_size: -; j_call: TRBJ1-1; d_call: -; cdr3_aa: CSVAAGGMNTEAFF; cdr3_nt: TGCAGCGTGGCGGCGGGGGGGATGAACACTGAAGCTTTCTTT
v_call: TRBV6-5; clone_size: -; j_call: TRBJ2-1; d_call: -; cdr3_aa: CASSMLAAYNEQFF; cdr3_nt: TGTGCCAGCAGTATGCTAGCCGCCTACAATGAGCAGTTCTTC
v_call: TRBV27; clone_size: -; j_call: TRBJ1-2; d_call: -; cdr3_aa: CASSLRRNYGYTF; cdr3_nt: TGTGCCAGCAGTTTGAGGCGTAACTATGGCTACACCTTC
v_call: TRBV5-4; clone_size: -; j_call: TRBJ1-5; d_call: -; cdr3_aa: CASSLAGDEPQHF; cdr3_nt: TGTGCCAGCAGCTTGGCGGGGGATGAGCCCCAGCATTTT
v_call: TRBV7-2; clone_size: -; j_call: TRBJ1-5; d_call: -; cdr3_aa: CASSLGTGRNQPQHF; cdr3_nt: TGTGCCAGCAGCTTAGGAACAGGGCGCAATCAGCCCCAGCATTTT
v_call: TRBV10-2; clone_size: -; j_call: TRBJ1-1; d_call: TRBD1; cdr3_aa: CASRDRQNTEAFF; cdr3_nt: TGCGCCAGCAGGGACAGGCAGAACACTGAAGCTTTCTTT
v_call: TRBV4-1; clone_size: -; j_call: TRBJ1-4; d_call: -; cdr3_aa: CASSSRDRDNEKLFF; cdr3_nt: TGCGCCAGCAGCTCCCGAGACAGAGATAATGAAAAACTGTTTTTT
v_call: TRBV19; clone_size: -; j_call: TRBJ1-2; d_call: -; cdr3_aa: CASSIVPIANYGYTF; cdr3_nt: TGTGCCAGTAGTATAGTTCCGATAGCTAACTATGGCTACACCTTC
v_call: TRBV14; clone_size: -; j_call: TRBJ1-1; d_call: -; cdr3_aa: CASSPHLNTEAFF; cdr3_nt: TGTGCCAGCAGCCCCCACTTGAACACTGAAGCTTTCTTT
v_call: TRBV2; clone_size: few; j_call: TRBJ1-1; d_call: TRBD1; cdr3_aa: CASSVDRGDTEAFF; cdr3_nt: TGTGCCAGCAGCGTGGACAGGGGGGACACTGAAGCTTTCTTT
v_call: TRBV9; clone_size: -; j_call: TRBJ2-1; d_call: TRBD1; cdr3_aa: CASSNRQGSYNEQFF; cdr3_nt: TGTGCCAGCAGCAATCGACAGGGGTCCTACAATGAGCAGTTCTTC
v_call: TRBV6-2/TRBV6-3; clone_size: -; j_call: TRBJ1-1; d_call: TRBD1; cdr3_aa: CASSYSVNRGTEAFF; cdr3_nt: TGTGCCAGCAGTTACTCGGTTAACAGGGGGACTGAAGCTTTCTTT
v_call: TRBV7-2; clone_size: -; j_call: TRBJ1-3; d_call: -; cdr3_aa: CASSLLIQGTSGNTIYF; cdr3_nt: TGTGCCAGCAGCTTATTGATCCAGGGAACCTCTGGAAACACCATATATTTT
v_call: TRBV6-5; clone_size: -; j_call: TRBJ1-1; d_call: TRBD1; cdr3_aa: CASSYSRTGEASF; cdr3_nt: TGTGCCAGCAGTTACTCGAGGACAGGGGAGGCCTCCTTT
v_call: TRBV7-2; clone_size: -; j_call: TRBJ2-7; d_call: -; cdr3_aa: CASSSTGYEQYF; cdr3_nt: TGTGCCAGCAGCTCGACAGGTTACGAGCAGTACTTC
v_call: TRBV19; clone_size: -; j_call: TRBJ1-2; d_call: -; cdr3_aa: CASSIEGRNYGYTF; cdr3_nt: TGTGCCAGTAGTATAGAGGGCAGAAACTATGGCTACACCTTC
v_call: TRBV19; clone_size: -; j_call: TRBJ2-7; d_call: -; cdr3_aa: CASSRGGGRSAYEQYF; cdr3_nt: TGTGCCAGTAGTAGAGGAGGGGGCAGGTCAGCCTACGAGCAGTACTTC
v_call: TRBV18; clone_size: -; j_call: TRBJ1-1; d_call: TRBD1; cdr3_aa: CASSQGANWNTEAFF; cdr3_nt: TGTGCCAGCTCACAGGGGGCGAACTGGAACACTGAAGCTTTCTTT
v_call: TRBV7-2; clone_size: -; j_call: TRBJ1-6; d_call: -; cdr3_aa: CASSLAQAGNSPLHF; cdr3_nt: TGTGCCAGCAGCTTAGCGCAGGCCGGTAATTCACCCCTCCACTTT
v_call: TRBV14; clone_size: -; j_call: TRBJ2-1; d_call: TRBD1; cdr3_aa: CASSRRDSSYNEQFF; cdr3_nt: TGTGCCAGCAGCCGCCGGGACAGCTCCTACAATGAGCAGTTCTTC
v_call: TRBV6-4; clone_size: -; j_call: TRBJ1-1; d_call: -; cdr3_aa: CASSARRDTEAFF; cdr3_nt: TGTGCCAGCAGTGCACGTCGGGACACTGAAGCTTTCTTT
v_call: TRBV7-3; clone_size: -; j_call: TRBJ2-7; d_call: -; cdr3_aa: CASSLSSSYEQYF; cdr3_nt: TGTGCCAGCAGCTTATCGAGCTCCTACGAGCAGTACTTC
v_call: TRBV7-6; clone_size: -; j_call: TRBJ1-2; d_call: -; cdr3_aa: CASSLVGQMSGGYTF; cdr3_nt: TGTGCCAGCAGCTTAGTTGGGCAAATGAGTGGTGGCTACACCTTC
v_call: TRBV18; clone_size: few; j_call: TRBJ1-6; d_call: TRBD1; cdr3_aa: CASSPFSGQNNSPLHF; cdr3_nt: TGTGCCAGCTCACCATTTTCGGGACAGAATAATTCACCCCTCCACTTT
v_call: TRBV6-5; clone_size: once; j_call: TRBJ1-3; d_call: TRBD1; cdr3_aa: CASTNRGTGNTIYF; cdr3_nt: TGTGCCAGCACAAACAGGGGAACAGGAAACACCATATATTTT
v_call: TRBV30; clone_size: -; j_call: TRBJ1-1; d_call: -; cdr3_aa: CAWQQGFQTEAFF; cdr3_nt: TGTGCCTGGCAACAGGGTTTCCAAACTGAAGCTTTCTTT
v_call: TRBV7-3; clone_size: -; j_call: TRBJ1-2; d_call: TRBD1; cdr3_aa: CASSEGQGRGYTF; cdr3_nt: TGTGCCAGCAGCGAAGGACAGGGTCGTGGCTACACCTTC
v_call: TRBV7-9; clone_size: -; j_call: TRBJ1-4; d_call: -; cdr3_aa: CASSLDLQGGEKLFF; cdr3_nt: TGTGCCAGCAGCTTAGATTTACAGGGAGGGGAAAAACTGTTTTTT
v_call: TRBV6-5; clone_size: -; j_call: TRBJ1-5; d_call: -; cdr3_aa: CASSNNEQAGWPQHF; cdr3_nt: TGTGCCAGCAGTAACAATGAACAGGCAGGGTGGCCCCAGCATTTT
v_call: TRBV2; clone_size: -; j_call: TRBJ1-2; d_call: -; cdr3_aa: CASSDSRYGYTF; cdr3_nt: TGTGCCAGCAGTGACTCCCGCTATGGCTACACCTTC
v_call: TRBV2; clone_size: -; j_call: TRBJ1-4; d_call: -; cdr3_aa: CASSDPPGPNEKLFF; cdr3_nt: TGTGCCAGCAGTGATCCCCCAGGGCCTAATGAAAAACTGTTTTTT
v_call: TRBV11-3; clone_size: -; j_call: TRBJ2-5; d_call: -; cdr3_aa: CASSQEGGEETQYF; cdr3_nt: TGTGCCAGCAGTCAGGAAGGGGGGGAAGAGACCCAGTACTTC
v_call: TRBV19; clone_size: once; j_call: TRBJ1-1; d_call: -; cdr3_aa: CASSIDLISLEAFF; cdr3_nt: TGTGCCAGTAGTATAGATCTAATCTCCCTAGAAGCTTTCTTT
v_call: TRBV6-2/TRBV6-3; clone_size: -; j_call: TRBJ1-6; d_call: -; cdr3_aa: CASSLGQGVSPLHF; cdr3_nt: TGTGCCAGCAGCTTGGGGCAGGGTGTTTCACCCCTCCACTTT
v_call: TRBV10-3; clone_size: -; j_call: TRBJ1-1; d_call: -; cdr3_aa: CAIVGEGHSTEAFF; cdr3_nt: TGTGCCATCGTAGGTGAGGGACACAGCACTGAAGCTTTCTTT